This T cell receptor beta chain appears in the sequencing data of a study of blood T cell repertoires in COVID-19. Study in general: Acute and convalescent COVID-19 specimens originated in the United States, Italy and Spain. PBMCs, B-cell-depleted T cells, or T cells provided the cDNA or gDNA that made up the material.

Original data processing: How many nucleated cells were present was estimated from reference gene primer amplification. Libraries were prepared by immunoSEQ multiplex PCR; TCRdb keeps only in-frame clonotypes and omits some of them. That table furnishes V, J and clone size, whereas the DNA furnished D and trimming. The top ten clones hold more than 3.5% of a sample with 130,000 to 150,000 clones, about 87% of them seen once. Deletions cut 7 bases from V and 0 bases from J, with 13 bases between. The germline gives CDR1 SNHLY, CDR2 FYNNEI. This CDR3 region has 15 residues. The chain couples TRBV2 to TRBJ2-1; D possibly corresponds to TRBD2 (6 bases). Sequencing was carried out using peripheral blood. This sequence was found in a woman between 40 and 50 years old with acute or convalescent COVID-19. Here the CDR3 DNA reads TGTGCCAGCAAGTTAGCGGAAAGCTCCTACAATGAGCAGTTCTTC. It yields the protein CASKLAESSYNEQFF.